Sequencing of this TCR beta chain was carried out in a study of blood T cell repertoires in COVID-19. As for the study in general: Specimens from acute and convalescent COVID-19 originated in the United States, Italy and Spain. PBMCs, B-cell-depleted T cells, or T cells were the source of the cDNA or gDNA that made up the material.

In the authors' workflow: Reference gene primer amplification gave estimated nucleated cell counts. Profiled with immunoSEQ multiplex PCR; TCRdb holds only in-frame clones, not every one. V, J and clone size reflect that table, while D and trimming were determined from the DNA. This sample has 350,000 to 450,000 clones, with around nine tenths found just once. Per germline, CDR1 SGHTA and CDR2 FQGNSA. The CDR3 has 13 residues. Deletions cut 1 base from V and 3 bases from J, with 7 bases between. The receptor's source is a human donor in a cohort sampled during active COVID-19. What was sequenced was peripheral blood. The rearrangement links TRBV7-2 to TRBJ2-7, with D tentatively TRBD1 (5 bases). CDR3 sequence (DNA): TGTGCCAGCAGCTTAGGACAGCTCTACGAGCAGTACTTC. This codes for CASSLGQLYEQYF. The full variable domain, rest sourced from reference TRBV7-2 and TRBJ2-7, is GAGVSQSPSNKVTEKGKDVELRCDPISGHTALYWYRQSLGQGLEFLIYFQGNSAPDKSGLPSDRFSAERTGGSVSTLTIQRTQQEDSAVYLCASSLGQLYEQYFGPGTRLTVT.